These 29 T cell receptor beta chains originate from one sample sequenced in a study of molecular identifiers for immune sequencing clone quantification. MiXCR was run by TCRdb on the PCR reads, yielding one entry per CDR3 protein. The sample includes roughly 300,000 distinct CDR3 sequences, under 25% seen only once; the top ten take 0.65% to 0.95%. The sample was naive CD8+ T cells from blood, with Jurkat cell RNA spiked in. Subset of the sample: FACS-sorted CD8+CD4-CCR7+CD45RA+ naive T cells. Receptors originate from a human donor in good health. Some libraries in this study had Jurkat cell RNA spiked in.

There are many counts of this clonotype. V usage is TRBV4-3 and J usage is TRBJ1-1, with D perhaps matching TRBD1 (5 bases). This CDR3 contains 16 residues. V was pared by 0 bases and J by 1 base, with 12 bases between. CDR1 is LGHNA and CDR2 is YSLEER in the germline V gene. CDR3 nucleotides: TGCGCCAGCAGCCAAGATAGAAGGGGAACGAACACTGAAGCTTTCTTT. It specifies CASSQDRRGTNTEAFF.

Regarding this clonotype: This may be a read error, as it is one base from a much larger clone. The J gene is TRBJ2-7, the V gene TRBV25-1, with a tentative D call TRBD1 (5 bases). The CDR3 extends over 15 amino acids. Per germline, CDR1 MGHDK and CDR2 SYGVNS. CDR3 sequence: CASSDPDSVSYELYF. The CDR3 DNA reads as TGTGCCAGCAGTGATCCCGACAGCGTCTCCTACGAGCTGTACTTC.

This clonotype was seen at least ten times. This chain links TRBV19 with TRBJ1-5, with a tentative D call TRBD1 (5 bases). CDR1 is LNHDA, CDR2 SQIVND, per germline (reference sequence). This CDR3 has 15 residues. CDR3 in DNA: TGTGCTTCGTTACCAGGGACGGCCAGCAATCAGCCCCAGCATTTT. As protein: CASLPGTASNQPQHF. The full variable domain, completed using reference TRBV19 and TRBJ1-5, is DGGITQSPKYLFRKEGQNVTLSCEQNLNHDAMYWYRQDPGQGLRLIYYSQIVNDFQKGDIAEGYSVSREKKESFPLTVTSAQKNPTAFYLCASLPGTASNQPQHFGDGTRLSIL.

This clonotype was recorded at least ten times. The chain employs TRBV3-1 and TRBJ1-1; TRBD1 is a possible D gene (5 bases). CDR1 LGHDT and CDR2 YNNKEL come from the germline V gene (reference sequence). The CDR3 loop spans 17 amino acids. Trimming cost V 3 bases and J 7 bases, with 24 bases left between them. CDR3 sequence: CASSHRDVLNTAGEAFF. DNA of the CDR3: TGTGCCAGCAGCCACCGGGACGTATTGAACACTGCGGGTGAAGCTTTCTTT. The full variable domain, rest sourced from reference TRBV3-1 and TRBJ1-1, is DTAVSQTPKYLVTQMGNDKSIKCEQNLGHDTMYWYKQDSKKFLKIMFSYNNKELIINETVPNRFSPKSPDKAHLNLHINSLELGDSAVYFCASSHRDVLNTAGEAFFGQGTRLTVV.

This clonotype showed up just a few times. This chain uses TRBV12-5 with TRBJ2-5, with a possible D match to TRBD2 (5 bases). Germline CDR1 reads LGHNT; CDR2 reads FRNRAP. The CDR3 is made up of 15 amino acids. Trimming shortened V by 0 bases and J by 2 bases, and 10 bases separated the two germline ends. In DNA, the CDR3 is TGTGCTAGTGGTTTGGTGGTTTCGGGGCAAGAGACCCAGTACTTC. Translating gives CASGLVVSGQETQYF.

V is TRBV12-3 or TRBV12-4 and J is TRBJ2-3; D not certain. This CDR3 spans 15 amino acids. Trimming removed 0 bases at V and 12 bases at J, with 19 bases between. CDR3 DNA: TGTGCCAGCAGTTTAGCTATGGGTCCGAGTGCCCCCCAGTATTTT. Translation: CASSLAMGPSAPQYF.

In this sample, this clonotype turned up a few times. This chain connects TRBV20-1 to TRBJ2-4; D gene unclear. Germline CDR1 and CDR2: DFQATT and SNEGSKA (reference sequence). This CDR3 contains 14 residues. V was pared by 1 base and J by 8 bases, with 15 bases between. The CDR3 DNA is TGCAGTGCTAGAGCCGACCTCGCCGGGTACATTCAGTACTTC. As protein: CSARADLAGYIQYF.

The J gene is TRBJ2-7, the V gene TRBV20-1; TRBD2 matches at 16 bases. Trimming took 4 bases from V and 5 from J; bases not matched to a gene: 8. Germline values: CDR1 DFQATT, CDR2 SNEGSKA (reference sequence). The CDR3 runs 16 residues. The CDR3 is CSAKGPGTSGRDEQYF. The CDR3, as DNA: TGCAGTGCTAAGGGCCCCGGGACTAGCGGGAGGGACGAGCAGTACTTC.

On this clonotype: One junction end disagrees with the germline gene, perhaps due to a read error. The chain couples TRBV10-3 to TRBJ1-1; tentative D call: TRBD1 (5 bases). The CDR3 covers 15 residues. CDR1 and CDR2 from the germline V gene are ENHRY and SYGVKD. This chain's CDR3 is CAISRDGLANPEAFF. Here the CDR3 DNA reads TGTGCCATCAGTAGGGACGGACTAGCGAACCCTGAAGCTTTCTTT.

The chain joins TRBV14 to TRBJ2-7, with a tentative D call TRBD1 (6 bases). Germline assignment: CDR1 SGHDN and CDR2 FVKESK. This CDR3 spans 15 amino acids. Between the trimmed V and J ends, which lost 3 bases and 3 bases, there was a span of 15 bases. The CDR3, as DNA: TGTGCCAGCAGCCAGGAACCGGGACACGGCTACGAGCAGTACTTC. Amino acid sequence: CASSQEPGHGYEQYF.

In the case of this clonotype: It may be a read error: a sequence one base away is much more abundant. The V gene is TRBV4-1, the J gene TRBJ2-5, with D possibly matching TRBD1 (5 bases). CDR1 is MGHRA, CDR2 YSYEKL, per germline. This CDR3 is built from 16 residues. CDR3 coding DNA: TGCGCCAGCAGCCAAGATCAACAGGCCCTTATGGAGAGCCAGTACTTC. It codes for CASSQDQQALMESQYF.

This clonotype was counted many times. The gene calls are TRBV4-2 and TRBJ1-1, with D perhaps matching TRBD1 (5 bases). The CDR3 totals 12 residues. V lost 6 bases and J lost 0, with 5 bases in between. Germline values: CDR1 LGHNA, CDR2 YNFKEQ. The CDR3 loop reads CASRTVNTEAFF. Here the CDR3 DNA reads TGTGCCAGCAGGACAGTGAACACTGAAGCTTTCTTT.

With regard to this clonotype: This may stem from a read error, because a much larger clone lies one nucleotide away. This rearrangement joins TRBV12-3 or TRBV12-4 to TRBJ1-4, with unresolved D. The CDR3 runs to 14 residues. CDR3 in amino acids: CASSEGWANDKLFF. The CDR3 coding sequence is TGTGCCAGCAGCGAAGGGTGGGCTAATGATAAACTGTTTTTT.

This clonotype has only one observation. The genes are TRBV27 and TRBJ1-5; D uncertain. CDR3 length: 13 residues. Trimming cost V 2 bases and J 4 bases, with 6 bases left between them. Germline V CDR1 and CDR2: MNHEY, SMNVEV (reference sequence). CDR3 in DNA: TGTGCCAGCAGTTTACCCGCTAATCAGCCCCAGCATTTT. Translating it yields CASSLPANQPQHF.

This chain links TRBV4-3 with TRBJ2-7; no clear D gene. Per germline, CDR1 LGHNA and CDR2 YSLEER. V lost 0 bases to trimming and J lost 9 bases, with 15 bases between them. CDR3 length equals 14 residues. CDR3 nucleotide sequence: TGCGCCAGCAGCCAAGAGACGGCCCACTATGGGCAGTACTTC. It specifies CASSQETAHYGQYF.

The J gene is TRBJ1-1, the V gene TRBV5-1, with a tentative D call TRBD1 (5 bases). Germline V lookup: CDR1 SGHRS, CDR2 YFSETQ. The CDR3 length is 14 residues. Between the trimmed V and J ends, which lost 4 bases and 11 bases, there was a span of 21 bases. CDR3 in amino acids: CASSVERGNTEAFF. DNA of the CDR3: TGCGCCAGCAGCGTGGAAAGGGGCAACACGGAGGCTTTCTTT.

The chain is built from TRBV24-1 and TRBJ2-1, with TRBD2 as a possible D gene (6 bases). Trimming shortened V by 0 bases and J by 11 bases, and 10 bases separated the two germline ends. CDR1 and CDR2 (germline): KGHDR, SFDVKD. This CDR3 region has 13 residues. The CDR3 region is CATSDLSRGKQFF. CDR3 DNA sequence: TGTGCCACCAGTGATTTGAGTCGGGGGAAGCAGTTCTTC.

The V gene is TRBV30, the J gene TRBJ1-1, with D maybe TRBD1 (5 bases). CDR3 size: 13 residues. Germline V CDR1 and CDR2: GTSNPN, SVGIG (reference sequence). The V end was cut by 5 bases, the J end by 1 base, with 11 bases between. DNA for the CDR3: TGTGCCTGGGGGGGGGGGGGGAACACTGAAGCTTTCTTT. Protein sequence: CAWGGGGNTEAFF.

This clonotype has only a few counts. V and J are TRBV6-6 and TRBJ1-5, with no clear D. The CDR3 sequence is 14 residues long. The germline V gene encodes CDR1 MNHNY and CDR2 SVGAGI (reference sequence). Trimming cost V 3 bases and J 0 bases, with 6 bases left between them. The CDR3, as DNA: TGTGCCAGCAGTTATGAGACTAGCAATCAGCCCCAGCATTTT. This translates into CASSYETSNQPQHF.

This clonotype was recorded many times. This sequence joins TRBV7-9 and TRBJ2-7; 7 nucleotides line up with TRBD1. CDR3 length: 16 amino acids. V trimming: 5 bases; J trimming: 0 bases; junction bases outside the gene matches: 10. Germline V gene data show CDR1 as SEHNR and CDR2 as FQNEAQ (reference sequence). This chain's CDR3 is CASSLGDGTDSYEQYF. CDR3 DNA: TGTGCCAGCAGCCTGGGCGATGGGACAGACTCCTACGAGCAGTACTTC. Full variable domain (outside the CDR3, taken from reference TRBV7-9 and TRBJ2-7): DTGVSQNPRHKITKRGQNVTFRCDPISEHNRLYWYRQTLGQGPEFLTYFQNEAQLEKSRLLSDRFSAERPKGSFSTLEIQRTEQGDSAMYLCASSLGDGTDSYEQYFGPGTRLTVT.

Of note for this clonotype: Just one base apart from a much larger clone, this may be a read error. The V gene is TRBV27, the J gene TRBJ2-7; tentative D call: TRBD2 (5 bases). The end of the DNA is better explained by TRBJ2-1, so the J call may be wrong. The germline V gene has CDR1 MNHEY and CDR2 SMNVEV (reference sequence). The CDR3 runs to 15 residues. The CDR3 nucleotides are TGTGCCAGCAGTTTATCGTTGTCGGGGATATACGAGCAGTTCTTC. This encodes CASSLSLSGIYEQFF.

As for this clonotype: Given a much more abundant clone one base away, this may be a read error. The CDR3 sequence: CASRRTDSRANVLTF. The DNA of the CDR3 is TGTGCCAGCAGGCGGACAGACTCTAGGGCCAACGTCCTGACTTTC. The chain carries TRBV12-3 or TRBV12-4 and TRBJ2-6, with D perhaps TRBD1 (6 bases). CDR3 length: 15 amino acids.

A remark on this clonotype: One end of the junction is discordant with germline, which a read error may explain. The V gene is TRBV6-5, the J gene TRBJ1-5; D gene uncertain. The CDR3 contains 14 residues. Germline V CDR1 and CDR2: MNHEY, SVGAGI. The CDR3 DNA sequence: TGTGCCAGCGGTTACCTCGGAAAGAATCAGCCCCAGCATTTT. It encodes CASGYLGKNQPQHF.

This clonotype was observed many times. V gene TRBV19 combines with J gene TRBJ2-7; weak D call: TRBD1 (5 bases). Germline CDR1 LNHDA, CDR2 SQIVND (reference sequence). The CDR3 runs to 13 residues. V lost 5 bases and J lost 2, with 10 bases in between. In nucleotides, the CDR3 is TGTGCCAGTAGTGCCGACAGCCCCTACGAGCAGTACTTC. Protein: CASSADSPYEQYF.

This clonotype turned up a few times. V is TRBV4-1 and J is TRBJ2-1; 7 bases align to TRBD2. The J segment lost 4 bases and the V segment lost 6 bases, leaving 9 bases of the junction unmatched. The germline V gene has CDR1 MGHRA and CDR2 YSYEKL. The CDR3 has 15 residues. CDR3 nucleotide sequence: TGCGCCAGCAGTCCAGCTAGCGGATTGTACAATGAGCAGTTCTTC. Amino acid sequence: CASSPASGLYNEQFF.

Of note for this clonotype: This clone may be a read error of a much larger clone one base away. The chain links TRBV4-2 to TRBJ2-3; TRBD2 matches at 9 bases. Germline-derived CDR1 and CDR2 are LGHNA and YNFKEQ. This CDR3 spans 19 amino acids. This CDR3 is CASSQDRQLAGTSTDTQNF. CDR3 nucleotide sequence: TGTGCCAGCAGCCAAGATCGTCAGCTAGCGGGGACTAGCACAGATACGCAGAATTTT.

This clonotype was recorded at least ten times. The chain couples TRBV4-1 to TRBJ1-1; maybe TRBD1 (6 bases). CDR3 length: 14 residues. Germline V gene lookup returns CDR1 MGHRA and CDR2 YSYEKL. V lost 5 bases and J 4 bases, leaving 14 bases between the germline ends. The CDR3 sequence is CASSALGGGTEAFF. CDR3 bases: TGCGCCAGCAGCGCCTTGGGGGGCGGCACTGAAGCTTTCTTT.

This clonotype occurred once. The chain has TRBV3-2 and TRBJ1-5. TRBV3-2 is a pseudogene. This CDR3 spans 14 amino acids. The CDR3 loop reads CASSQGRGIQPPHF. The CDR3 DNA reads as TGTGCCAGCAGCCAAGGTCGAGGGATTCAGCCCCCGCATTTT.

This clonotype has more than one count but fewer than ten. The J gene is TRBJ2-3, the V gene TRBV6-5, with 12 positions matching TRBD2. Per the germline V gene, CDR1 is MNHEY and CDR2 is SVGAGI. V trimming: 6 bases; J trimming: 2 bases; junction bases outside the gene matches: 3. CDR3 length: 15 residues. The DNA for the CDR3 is TGTGCCAGCAGGGGGACTAGCGGGCCCACAGATACGCAGTATTTT. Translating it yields CASRGTSGPTDTQYF.